A single sample is the source of the 7 T cell receptor beta chains below, sequenced in a study of T cells after yellow fever vaccination. Via MiXCR, TCRdb re-called the 5' RACE reads, giving one row per CDR3 protein. This sample has about 300,000 distinct CDR3 sequences, with around 8.6% found just once. The material was CD4+ T cells sorted from PBMCs, obtained 5 days after the yellow fever booster vaccination. The receptors derive from a man between 18 and 35 years old who received the YFV17D yellow fever vaccine.

This clonotype was detected a few times. This rearrangement joins TRBV29-1 to TRBJ2-5; 8 nucleotides align to TRBD2. The germline gives CDR1 SQVTM, CDR2 ANQGSEA. CDR3 size: 14 residues. Germline trimming cut 7 bases from V and 3 bases from J; bases unmatched to any gene: 10. The CDR3 sequence is CSGDSGALKETQYF. CDR3 sequence (DNA): TGCAGCGGGGATAGCGGGGCCCTTAAAGAGACCCAGTACTTC.

This clonotype turned up a few times. The V and J genes are TRBV7-8 and TRBJ1-2, with D unclear. This CDR3 has 17 amino acids. V was trimmed by 1 base and J by 4 bases, leaving 19 bases between them. Germline CDR1 reads SGHVS; CDR2 reads FQNEAQ. The CDR3 bases are TGTGCCAGCAGCTTAGAACCGACCCCAGGAACCCTCTATGGCTACACCTTC. It is translated as CASSLEPTPGTLYGYTF.

This clonotype was seen only once. V is TRBV9 and J is TRBJ2-2; D gene uncertain. Trimming took off 4 bases at V and 3 bases at J, with 7 bases between the two ends. This CDR3 is 13 amino acids long. The germline V gene encodes CDR1 SGDLS and CDR2 YYNGEE. CDR3 coding DNA: TGTGCCAGCAGCCCCCGTTACACCGGGGAGCTGTTTTTT. Protein sequence: CASSPRYTGELFF.

The genes are TRBV5-1 and TRBJ1-1; D gene ambiguous. Trimming cost V 2 bases and J 3 bases, with 8 bases left between them. Germline V lookup: CDR1 SGHRS, CDR2 YFSETQ. CDR3 length equals 13 residues. DNA of the CDR3: TGCGCCAGCAGCTTCCTTGTCGACACTGAAGCTTTCTTT. It encodes CASSFLVDTEAFF.

The chain links TRBV7-9 to TRBJ1-4; perhaps TRBD1 as D (5 bases). The V end lost 0 bases, the J end lost 0 bases, and 8 bases lay between the germline ends. This CDR3 comprises 16 residues. In germline, CDR1 is SEHNR, CDR2 FQNEAQ (reference sequence). The CDR3 protein is CASSLAGGATNEKLFF. DNA of the CDR3: TGTGCCAGCAGCTTAGCGGGGGGAGCAACTAATGAAAAACTGTTTTTT. The full variable domain, completed using reference TRBV7-9 and TRBJ1-4, is DTGVSQNPRHKITKRGQNVTFRCDPISEHNRLYWYRQTLGQGPEFLTYFQNEAQLEKSRLLSDRFSAERPKGSFSTLEIQRTEQGDSAMYLCASSLAGGATNEKLFFGSGTQLSVL.

The rearrangement links TRBV6-2 or TRBV6-3 to TRBJ2-2, with D unclear. The length of the CDR3 is 13 residues. Germline V lookup: CDR1 MNHEY, CDR2 SVGEGT. Trimming cost V 2 bases and J 6 bases, with 7 bases left between them. This chain's CDR3 is CASSYGSAGELFF. The CDR3 DNA reads TGTGCCAGCAGTTACGGGTCAGCCGGGGAGCTGTTTTTT.

This clonotype is judged medium-sized. The rearrangement links TRBV12-3 or TRBV12-4 to TRBJ2-1; D assignment may be TRBD1 or TRBD2 (5 bases each). The CDR3 runs 16 residues. V was pared by 5 bases and J by 5 bases, with 19 bases between. The CDR3 reads CASSPPRASPNNEQFF. CDR3 nucleotides: TGTGCCAGCAGTCCCCCCAGGGCTAGCCCTAACAATGAGCAGTTCTTC.